This TCR beta chain is drawn from a study of T-cell memory formation after mild COVID-19 (dated by TCRdb to the early 2020s). With regard to the full study: Most TCR sequence clusters were specific to one of the two donors. Longitudinal TCRalpha and TCRbeta repertoire sequencing tracked T-cell clones expanding and contracting after mild COVID-19 in a couple of donors. The cohort was made up of two young adult volunteers, one female and one male, who were previously healthy.

TCRdb records Illumina NovaSeq 6000 as the sequencer. TCRalpha and TCRbeta cDNA libraries were built by 5'RACE with constant-segment primers, adding sample barcodes and unique molecular identifiers. Trizol reagent was used to extract RNA from every sample. Libraries were amplified in two PCR steps, with a second sample barcode and Illumina TruSeq adapters added in the second step. Libraries were sequenced on an Illumina NovaSeq with 2 x 150 bp paired-end reads. The study's own analysis went as follows. The reads were demultiplexed and collapsed into UMI-guided consensus sequences using migec v1.2.7. Using mixcr v2.1.11, UMI consensuses were aligned to TRA and TRB V and J templates and then assembled into clonotypes. A clonotype was counted as expanded or contracted only when both edgeR and NoisET called the clonotype significant, with the noise models trained on biological replicates. For edgeR calls, the cutoffs were a false discovery rate-adjusted p below 0.01 and a log2 fold-change threshold of 1. As an exploratory analysis of dynamics, PCA with hierarchical clustering was applied to max-normalized trajectories of the 1000 most abundant clonotypes. Separately sequenced CD4+ and CD8+ repertoires were used to assign a CD4 or CD8 phenotype to each responding clone. In TCRdb, the public reads were trimmed at Q25 with fastp and aligned with MiXCR, with productive beta chains retained. Each entry is one CDR3 protein sequence, shown with its most common DNA and genes. It is TCRdb's table, rather than the study itself, that gives the V and J calls and clone size. This sample holds approximately 440,000 distinct CDR3 sequences; over 15% were observed only once. 8.4% of the sample is held by the ten biggest clonotypes.

The V end gives up 1 base and the J end 4 bases, leaving 9 bases in the junction not matched to a gene. The germline V gene supplies CDR1 LGHNA and CDR2 YNFKEQ. Including the terminal cysteine and phenylalanine, the CDR3 comprises 16 residues. Left in the record is the CDR3 DNA by itself, 48 bases read in frame from the first base. Beyond this particular receptor, the publication reports: SARS-CoV-2 specificity was not confirmed for the second-wave clones peaking on day 37. Clones that contracted from day 15 to 85 showed balanced CD4/CD8 phenotypes, whereas a second wave of clones that expanded from day 15 to 37 leaned towards CD4+. Contracting CD4+ clones were located mainly in the CM and EM memory subsets, whereas CD8+ clones were found to be enriched in EMRA. Only a couple of mild cases were covered in the study, and larger cohorts including severe cases with pre-infection samples were considered necessary. Some responding clones were detected in pre-infection memory, suggesting pre-existing cross-reactive memory T cells joined the SARS-CoV-2 response.

Ficoll-Paque density gradient centrifugation was the method used to isolate PBMCs. As to this clonotype: The antigen this receptor binds is unknown. The input lacks base qualities; no much larger clone sits a single base away.

The receptor comes from an adult woman who had mild COVID-19 (a few samples of this study predate the infection). The sample titles of this study are shuffled in the database, so cell type and time point are left out; the donor was told from shared clones. This chain is built from TRBV4-2 and TRBJ1-1; the junction holds 7 bases that match TRBD1. The sequenced sample was PBMCs or a T cell subset sorted from them (not recorded which). The DNA is as follows: TGTGCCAGCAGCCAAGGAGGGGGCGGGTGGGGCACTGAAGCTTTCTTT. It encodes CASSQGGGGWGTEAFF.